This passage covers 9 T cell receptor beta chains from one sample sequenced in a study of OX40 agonist ivuxolimab in advanced cancers. Data came from immunoSEQ multiplex PCR; TCRdb stores just in-frame clones and leaves some out. The table lists about 86,000 clones, 80% to 95% of them singletons. The sample was CD4+ or CD8+ T cells sorted from blood, taken in a trial of the OX40 agonist ivuxolimab. The receptors shown here come from an adult with an advanced solid tumor such as melanoma, head and neck, liver or kidney cancer.

V usage is TRBV2 and J usage is TRBJ2-5, with 8 positions matching TRBD1. The germline V gene encodes CDR1 SNHLY and CDR2 FYNNEI. V lost 7 bases and J lost 5; bases outside the gene matches: 9. The CDR3 has 14 amino acids. In nucleotides, the CDR3 is TGTGCCAGCAAATACGACAGGGGCATGGAGACCCAGTACTTC. Protein: CASKYDRGMETQYF.

The chain joins TRBV19 to TRBJ2-5; D tentatively fits TRBD1 or TRBD2 (5 bases each). The CDR3 length is 13 residues. The germline CDR1 and CDR2 sequences are LNHDA and SQIVND (reference sequence). V was pared by 3 bases and J by 5 bases, with 10 bases between. The CDR3 bases are TGTGCCAGTAGTATCCCGGGGCGGGAGACCCAGTACTTC. This translates into CASSIPGRETQYF.

This clone was counted a few times. This sequence joins TRBV28 and TRBJ2-7; perhaps D is TRBD1 or TRBD2 (5 bases each). The CDR3 sequence is 12 residues long. V was cut by 6 bases and J by 5 bases, with 11 bases left in between. Germline V lookup: CDR1 MDHEN, CDR2 SYDVKM. The CDR3 bases are TGTGCCAGCAGAGAGCAGGGACACGAGCAGTACTTC. It encodes CASREQGHEQYF.

The chain is built from TRBV9 and TRBJ1-1; D not resolved. V was trimmed by 0 bases and J by 2 bases, leaving 5 bases between them. Germline CDR1 SGDLS, CDR2 YYNGEE. This CDR3 contains 13 residues. CDR3 sequence reads: CASSVAVNTEAFF. Written as DNA, the CDR3 is TGTGCCAGCAGCGTAGCCGTTAACACTGAAGCTTTCTTT.

The chain joins TRBV27 to TRBJ2-1; 10 bases map to TRBD2. The CDR3 totals 15 residues. The germline CDR1 and CDR2 sequences are MNHEY and SMNVEV (reference sequence). The trim removed 3 bases at V and 7 bases at J, leaving 6 bases unmatched. The CDR3 bases are TGTGCCAGCAGTTTTGGGCTAGCGGGAGTGAATGAGCAGTTCTTC. As protein: CASSFGLAGVNEQFF.

The V and J genes are TRBV4-2 and TRBJ2-4; TRBD2 matches at 9 bases. Per the germline V gene, CDR1 is LGHNA and CDR2 is YNFKEQ. Losses at the gene ends were 5 bases for V and 2 bases for J; bases not matched to a gene: 10. CDR3 length: 17 residues. Here the CDR3 DNA reads TGTGCCAGCAGCTTGGGGCTAGCGGGAAGGACCAAAAACATTCAGTACTTC. It specifies CASSLGLAGRTKNIQYF.

The chain has TRBV30 and TRBJ2-5, with a possible D match to TRBD2 (5 bases). This CDR3 contains 15 residues. In germline, CDR1 is GTSNPN, CDR2 SVGIG (reference sequence). The V and J ends lost 2 bases and 3 bases respectively, with 16 bases between them. The DNA for the CDR3 is TGTGCCTGGAGTAGGGCGGGCCTTTCAAAAGAGACCCAGTACTTC. Translated: CAWSRAGLSKETQYF. Complete variable domain (other parts from reference TRBV30 and TRBJ2-5): SQTIHQWPATLVQPVGSPLSLECTVEGTSNPNLYWYRQAAGRGLQLLFYSVGIGQISSEVPQNLSASRPQDRQFILSSKKLLLSDSGFYLCAWSRAGLSKETQYFGPGTRLLVL.

V usage is TRBV4-1 and J usage is TRBJ2-5; a weak D match, TRBD1 (5 bases). Germline CDR1 and CDR2: MGHRA and YSYEKL. CDR3 length equals 16 residues. V was clipped by 3 bases and J by 2 bases, with 16 bases between them. The CDR3 loop reads CASSHGEYRLQETQYF. DNA of the CDR3: TGCGCCAGCAGCCACGGCGAATACAGGTTACAAGAGACCCAGTACTTC.

This chain uses TRBV18 with TRBJ2-5; no clear D. The ends were cut back, 2 bases at V and 1 base at J, with 11 bases in the middle. CDR3 size: 15 residues. The germline V gene encodes CDR1 KGHSH and CDR2 LQKENI. In DNA form, the CDR3 reads TGTGCCAGCTCACCATATCGGCAATCCCAAGAGACCCAGTACTTC. Protein: CASSPYRQSQETQYF.